This T cell receptor beta chain was profiled in a study of shared T cell receptors in the human thymus. Only in-frame clones appear in the TCRdb table, and some are missing; sequencing was by immunoSEQ multiplex PCR. The sample carries more than 550,000 clones, approximately 85% recorded once. The V gene's germline CDR1 is MNHEY and CDR2 SMNVEV (reference sequence). V was pared by 3 bases and J by 1 base, with 18 bases between. This CDR3 has 17 amino acids. The same sample was also used in a study of human thymus T cells.

The J gene is TRBJ1-1, the V gene TRBV27; maybe TRBD1 (6 bases). This receptor was obtained from a girl less than two years old with a congenital heart defect. Sequenced sample: thymocytes. The CDR3 nucleotides are TGTGCCAGCAGTTTTAGGGGGTGGGGAACCAAGAACACTGAAGCTTTCTTT. Protein product: CASSFRGWGTKNTEAFF.